The next 14 T cell receptor beta chains were all read from a single sample in a study of T cell responses to AZD1222 COVID-19 vaccine. The repertoire was sequenced with immunoSEQ multiplex PCR; TCRdb's copy has only in-frame clones and lacks some. The sample has more than 90,000 clones; approximately 88% are singletons. The source was peripheral blood, collected 28 days after the second AZD1222 dose. The receptors here all came from an adult who received the AZD1222 COVID-19 vaccine.

This chain connects TRBV3-1 (or the pseudogene TRBV3-2) to TRBJ2-2; D is unresolved. Germline CDR1 is LGHDT and CDR2 is YNNKEL (reference sequence). V gave up 3 bases and J gave up 4 bases, with 6 bases separating them. CDR3 length equals 13 residues. Written as DNA, the CDR3 is TGTGCCAGCAGCCAGGGATTCACCGGGGAGCTGTTTTTT. Protein: CASSQGFTGELFF.

This clone is a singleton in its sample. V is TRBV10-3 and J is TRBJ1-5; maybe TRBD1 (6 bases). The CDR3 extends over 15 amino acids. In germline, CDR1 is ENHRY, CDR2 SYGVKD. Trimming took 4 bases from V and 3 from J, leaving 13 bases between them. CDR3 region: CAISGGGGNNQPQHF. The CDR3 DNA follows: TGTGCCATCAGTGGCGGGGGGGGCAACAATCAGCCCCAGCATTTT.

The chain recombines TRBV5-1 with TRBJ1-1, with D unresolved. The CDR3 is 15 residues long. The V gene's germline CDR1 is SGHRS and CDR2 YFSETQ. Trimming took 4 bases from V and 1 from J, leaving 14 bases between them. DNA for the CDR3: TGCGCCAGCAGCGTACTTTCGGACGGGAACACTGAAGCTTTCTTT. Residues: CASSVLSDGNTEAFF.

This clone was counted once. The chain combines TRBV7-8 with TRBJ2-7, with 7 bases lining up with TRBD1. Trimming took 0 bases from V and 3 from J; bases not matched to a gene: 5. Germline V gene sequence: CDR1 SGHVS, CDR2 FQNEAQ. CDR3 size: 15 residues. In DNA form, the CDR3 reads TGTGCCAGCAGCTTAGCGGAGACAGGGAACTACGAGCAGTACTTC. Amino acids: CASSLAETGNYEQYF.

The chain has TRBV7-2 and TRBJ2-3; TRBD2 might be the D (5 bases). The V gene's germline CDR1 is SGHTA and CDR2 FQGNSA. This CDR3 has 13 residues. Trimming stripped 3 bases from V and 10 bases from J, with 14 bases between. Written as DNA, the CDR3 is TGTGCCAGCAGCTTGGAACGGGGTTCTCCGCAGTATTTT. Translating it yields CASSLERGSPQYF.

CDR3 sequence: CASSLGDRLRNSPLHF. Written as DNA, the CDR3 is TGTGCCAGTAGTTTGGGGGACCGCCTGAGGAATTCACCCCTCCACTTT. The chain links TRBV19 to TRBJ1-6; tentative D call: TRBD1 (5 bases). Germline CDR1 LNHDA, CDR2 SQIVND (reference sequence). Trimming cost V 5 bases and J 7 bases, with 18 bases left between them. The CDR3 loop spans 16 amino acids.

The V call is TRBV5-6, the J call TRBJ1-2; D gene unclear. From germline, CDR1 is SGHDT and CDR2 YYEEEE. Trimming stripped 4 bases from V and 8 bases from J, with 24 bases between. This CDR3 region has 16 residues. DNA of the CDR3: TGTGCCAGCAGCCCCCCGGGGTCGGGATTTGGCGGCGGCTACACCTTC. Protein: CASSPPGSGFGGGYTF.

V usage is TRBV6-4 and J usage is TRBJ1-2; 8 bases are shared with TRBD1. CDR1 and CDR2 from the germline V gene are MRHNA and SNTAGT. V shed 6 bases, J shed 2 bases, and the junction held 8 bases outside the gene matches. The CDR3 spans 15 residues. Written as DNA, the CDR3 is TGTGCCAGCAGCCCGACAGGGGTGGGCAACTATGGCTACACCTTC. It translates to CASSPTGVGNYGYTF.

The chain couples TRBV6-5 to TRBJ2-1, with 9 bases fitting TRBD2. Germline assignment: CDR1 MNHEY and CDR2 SVGAGI. Germline trimming cut 6 bases from V and 6 bases from J; bases unmatched to any gene: 3. The length of the CDR3 is 13 residues. CDR3 nucleotides: TGTGCCAGCAGGGCTAGCGGGGCCAATGAGCAGTTCTTC. It specifies CASRASGANEQFF.

A single count supports this clone. The chain joins TRBV3-1 (or the pseudogene TRBV3-2) to TRBJ1-1; 9 bases are shared with TRBD1. The CDR3 consists of 15 residues. Unmatched junction bases numbered 10, after V lost 4 bases and J lost 7 bases. Germline V gene sequence: CDR1 LGHDT, CDR2 YNNKEL (reference sequence). CDR3 sequence (DNA): TGTGCCAGCAGCCGGGACAGGGTTAGGGTTAATGAAGCTTTCTTT. Its protein is CASSRDRVRVNEAFF.

This chain joins TRBV7-2 and TRBJ1-5; TRBD1 aligns across 8 bases. The length of the CDR3 is 13 residues. Per germline, CDR1 SGHTA and CDR2 FQGNSA. The V segment lost 5 bases and the J segment 7 bases; nucleotides outside the gene matches: 4. For the CDR3, the DNA is TGTGCCAGCAGCCTAGACAGGGGCCAGCCCCAGCATTTT. This gives the protein CASSLDRGQPQHF. Drawing the rest from reference TRBV7-2 and TRBJ1-5, the complete variable domain is GAGVSQSPSNKVTEKGKDVELRCDPISGHTALYWYRQSLGQGLEFLIYFQGNSAPDKSGLPSDRFSAERTGGSVSTLTIQRTQQEDSAVYLCASSLDRGQPQHFGDGTRLSIL.

V usage is TRBV5-6 and J usage is TRBJ2-5; 10 bases agree with TRBD1. The length of the CDR3 is 15 residues. The V and J ends lost 2 bases and 5 bases, in that order; junction bases with no gene match: 6. Germline lookup yields CDR1 SGHDT and CDR2 YYEEEE. DNA of the CDR3: TGTGCCAGCAGCTTTCCGGGACAGGGGCTCGAGACCCAGTACTTC. It codes for CASSFPGQGLETQYF.

The rearrangement joins TRBV6-5 to TRBJ1-4; tentatively, D is TRBD1 (5 bases). This CDR3 region has 14 residues. The germline CDR1 and CDR2 sequences are MNHEY and SVGAGI. The ends were cut back, 2 bases at V and 5 bases at J, with 9 bases in the middle. The CDR3 sequence is CASSYRGLNEKLFF. The DNA of the CDR3 is TGTGCCAGCAGTTACAGGGGTCTGAATGAAAAACTGTTTTTT.

The V and J genes are TRBV4-1 and TRBJ1-4; the D is unclear. There are 16 residues in the CDR3. V was shortened by 5 bases and J by 1 base, with 14 bases between the two germline ends. Germline CDR1 MGHRA, CDR2 YSYEKL. The CDR3 DNA reads TGCGCCAGCAGCTACCAGCCCAGGCTAACTAATGAAAAACTGTTTTTT. Translation gives CASSYQPRLTNEKLFF.